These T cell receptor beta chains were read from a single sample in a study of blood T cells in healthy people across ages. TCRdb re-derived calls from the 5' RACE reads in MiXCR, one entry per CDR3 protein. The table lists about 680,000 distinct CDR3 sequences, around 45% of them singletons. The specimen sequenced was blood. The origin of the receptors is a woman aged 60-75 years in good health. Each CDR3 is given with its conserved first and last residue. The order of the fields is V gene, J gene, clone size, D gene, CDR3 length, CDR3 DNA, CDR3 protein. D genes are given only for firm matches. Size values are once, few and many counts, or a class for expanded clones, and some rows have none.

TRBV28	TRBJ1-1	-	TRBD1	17	TGTGCCAGCAGTTCCTTCGCCGGGACAGGGTGGGACACTGAAGCTTTCTTT	CASSSFAGTGWDTEAFF
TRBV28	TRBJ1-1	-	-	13	TGTGCCAGCAGTCTTACACGCGGAATGGGAGCTTTCTTT	CASSLTRGMGAFF
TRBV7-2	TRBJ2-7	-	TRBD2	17	TGTGCCAGCAGCTTTCCAGCAATACTAGCGGCAGGCTACGAGCAGTACTTC	CASSFPAILAAGYEQYF
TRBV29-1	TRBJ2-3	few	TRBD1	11	TGCAGCGTCCAGGGGGCCCTGACGCAGTATTTT	CSVQGALTQYF
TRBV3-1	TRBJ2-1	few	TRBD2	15	TGTGCCAGCAGGACCGGGACTAGCGAGTACAATGAGCAGTTCTTC	CASRTGTSEYNEQFF
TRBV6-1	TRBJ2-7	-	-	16	TGTGCCAGCACTGGACAGTTTGCACTCAGCTCCTACGAGCAGTACTTC	CASTGQFALSSYEQYF
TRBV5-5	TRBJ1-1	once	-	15	TGTGCCAGCAGCTTGTCCTGGACGGCGAACACTGAAGCTTTCTTT	CASSLSWTANTEAFF
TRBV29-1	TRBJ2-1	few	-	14	TGCAGCGTTGCAGGAAACTGGGGGTCCAATGAGCAGTTCTTC	CSVAGNWGSNEQFF
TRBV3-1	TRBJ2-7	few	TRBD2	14	TGTGCCAGCAGCCACGTGACTAGCGGGATCGAGCAGTACTTC	CASSHVTSGIEQYF
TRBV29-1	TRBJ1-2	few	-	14	TGCAGCGTTTGGAGGGGCCCGCCTAGCTATGGCTACACCTTC	CSVWRGPPSYGYTF
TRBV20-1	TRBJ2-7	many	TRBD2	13	TGCAGTGCGAGCCCGCTAGCGGCCTACGAGCAGTACTTC	CSASPLAAYEQYF
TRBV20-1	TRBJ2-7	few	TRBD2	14	TGCAGTGCTAGAGATAGCGGGAGGGGTTTCGAGCAGTACTTC	CSARDSGRGFEQYF
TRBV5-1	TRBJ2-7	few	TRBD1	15	TGCGCCAGCAGCTTGGAGGGGACAGGAGGGAACGAGCAGTACTTC	CASSLEGTGGNEQYF
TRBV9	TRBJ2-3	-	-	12	TGTGCCAGCAGCGTAGGGGAGAGTCCGCAGTATTTT	CASSVGESPQYF
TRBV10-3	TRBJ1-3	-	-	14	TGTGCCGCTCATGGGACACAAAGTGGAACCACCATATATTTT	CAAHGTQSGTTIYF
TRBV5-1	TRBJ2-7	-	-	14	TGCGCCAGCAGCTCGCCGGACGGAATCTACGAGCAGTACTTC	CASSSPDGIYEQYF
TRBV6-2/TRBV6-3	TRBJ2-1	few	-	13	TGTGCCAGCAGGACTAGCTCCTACAATGAGCAGTTCTTC	CASRTSSYNEQFF
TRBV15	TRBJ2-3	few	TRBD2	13	TGTGCCACCAGGGGGGGGGGCACAGATACGCAGTATTTT	CATRGGGTDTQYF
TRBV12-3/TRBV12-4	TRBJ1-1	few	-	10	TGTGCCAGCAGGCAAATCGAAGCTTTCTTT	CASRQIEAFF
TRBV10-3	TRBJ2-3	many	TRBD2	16	TGTGCCATCAATTCCGGAGGGGCGGGAGGAGGAGATACGCAGTATTTT	CAINSGGAGGGDTQYF
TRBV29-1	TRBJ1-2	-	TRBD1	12	TGCAGCGTTCGACAGGGCATAAGTGGCTACACCTTC	CSVRQGISGYTF
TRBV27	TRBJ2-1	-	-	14	TGTGCCAGCAGTTCACAGACAGTGAGCGATGAGCAGTTCTTC	CASSSQTVSDEQFF
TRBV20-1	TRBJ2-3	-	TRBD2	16	TGCAGTGCTAGAGATCAACTAGCGGGACGTGGAGATACGCAGTATTTT	CSARDQLAGRGDTQYF
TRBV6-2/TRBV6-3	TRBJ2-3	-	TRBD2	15	TGTGCCAGCAGGGCCAGCCAACTAGCGGCGGATACGCAGTATTTT	CASRASQLAADTQYF
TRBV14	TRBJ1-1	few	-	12	TGTGCCAGCAGCCCGCTGACGGGGAAAGCTTTCTTT	CASSPLTGKAFF
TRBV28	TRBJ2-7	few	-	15	TGTGCCAGCAGGGGGACGGTTAGCCACCGCTACGAGCAGTACTTC	CASRGTVSHRYEQYF
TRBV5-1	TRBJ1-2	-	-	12	TGCGCCAGCAGCGTCGGTCTTGGGGGCTACACCTTC	CASSVGLGGYTF
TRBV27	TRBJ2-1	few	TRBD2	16	TGTGCCAGCAGTTTCAGCGGGAGGGCGACCTACAATGAGCAGTTCTTC	CASSFSGRATYNEQFF